This T cell receptor (beta chain) originates from a study of vaccination and CD4 T cells after COVID-19. Across the study: Those taking part got two shots of either the BNT162b2 or the mRNA-1273 vaccine. Each post-COVID sample was drawn after diagnosis, and the median interval was approximately 92 days (range 35 to 161). Study-wide findings and caveats: A relatively small number of convalescent patients were studied, and no early post-infection timepoints were included. Spike mono-reactivity held for 304 of 307 vaccine-specific clones in convalescent patients.

For this clonotype: Its specificity is not known.

TCRdb re-analysed the PCR reads in MiXCR, keeping a single row per CDR3 protein. The sample shows about 20,000 distinct CDR3 sequences, around two thirds of them seen only once. The TCR comes from a human donor who had recovered from COVID-19. This specimen was CD4+ T cells from blood, taken after SARS-CoV-2 vaccination.

The CDR3 region has the DNA TGTGCCAGCAGCCCGTCTGGGGATACGCAGTATTTT. It is translated as CASSPSGDTQYF. The chain has TRBV2 and TRBJ2-3; no clear D gene. CDR3 length: 12 amino acids. V was trimmed by 6 bases and J by 6 bases, leaving 10 bases between them. CDR1 is SNHLY, CDR2 FYNNEI, per germline.